These 24 T cell receptor beta chains were all obtained from the same sample, sequenced in a study of cytomegalovirus exposure and HLA in healthy donors. Libraries were prepared by immunoSEQ multiplex PCR; TCRdb keeps only in-frame clonotypes and omits some of them. The repertoire has fewer than 200,000 clones, about 83% of them found once; the top ten carry 1.4%. Sequenced material: PBMCs. These receptor sequences come from a woman aged 30 to 39 in good health and CMV-seronegative.

The chain has TRBV4-3 and TRBJ1-2; maybe TRBD1 (6 bases). Germline V lookup: CDR1 LGHNA, CDR2 YSLEER. Between the trimmed V and J ends, which lost 0 bases and 7 bases, there was a span of 18 bases. There are 16 residues in the CDR3. Here the CDR3 reads CASSQDRGGQIFGYTF. Here the CDR3 DNA reads TGCGCCAGCAGCCAAGATAGGGGGGGGCAGATATTTGGCTACACCTTC.

This chain uses TRBV6-1 with TRBJ1-5, with D tentatively TRBD1 (5 bases). V lost 3 bases, J lost 5 bases, and 8 bases lay in between. The length of the CDR3 is 13 residues. The V gene's germline CDR1 is MNHNS and CDR2 SASEGT. The chain's CDR3 is CASSDRVDQPQHF. For the CDR3, the DNA is TGTGCCAGCAGTGACAGGGTAGATCAGCCCCAGCATTTT.

This chain's CDR3 is CASSQGWDTHYEQYF. The CDR3 region has the DNA TGTGCCAGCAGCCAAGGGTGGGACACCCACTACGAGCAGTACTTC. The chain carries TRBV14 and TRBJ2-7; perhaps TRBD1 as D (6 bases). This CDR3 comprises 15 residues. Germline CDR1 is SGHDN and CDR2 is FVKESK. V was pared by 1 base and J by 3 bases, with 13 bases between.

The genes are TRBV2 and TRBJ2-1; D unresolved. V lost 3 bases and J 7 bases, leaving 10 bases between the germline ends. The CDR3 covers 13 residues. CDR1 and CDR2 (germline): SNHLY, FYNNEI. DNA for the CDR3: TGTGCCAGCAGTGACGTCTCACGGAATGAGCAGTTCTTC. Translation gives CASSDVSRNEQFF. Full variable domain (missing parts from reference TRBV2 and TRBJ2-1): EPEVTQTPSHQVTQMGQEVILRCVPISNHLYFYWYRQILGQKVEFLVSFYNNEISEKSEIFDDQFSVERPDGSNFTLKIRSTKLEDSAMYFCASSDVSRNEQFFGPGTRLTVL.

On this clone itself: At one end, the junction sequence differs from germline, possibly due to a read error. The rearrangement joins TRBV30 to TRBJ1-5; D possibly corresponds to TRBD1 (6 bases). This CDR3 region has 13 residues. CDR1 and CDR2 from the germline V gene are GTSNPN and SVGIG (reference sequence). CDR3 residues: CAWNRVSDQPQHF. The DNA for the CDR3 is TGTGCCTGGAACAGGGTTAGCGATCAGCCCCAGCATTTT.

The V call is TRBV2, the J call TRBJ2-1; TRBD2 matches at 8 bases. CDR1 and CDR2 (germline): SNHLY, FYNNEI. The V and J ends lost 5 bases and 7 bases, in that order; junction bases with no gene match: 10. This CDR3 contains 15 residues. The CDR3 nucleotides are TGTGCCAGCAGTCCCAGCGGGGGCCTTGGGAATGAGCAGTTCTTC. Its protein product is CASSPSGGLGNEQFF. The complete variable domain, with remaining parts taken from reference TRBV2 and TRBJ2-1, reads EPEVTQTPSHQVTQMGQEVILRCVPISNHLYFYWYRQILGQKVEFLVSFYNNEISEKSEIFDDQFSVERPDGSNFTLKIRSTKLEDSAMYFCASSPSGGLGNEQFFGPGTRLTVL.

V and J are TRBV6-1 and TRBJ1-5; 8 nucleotides line up with TRBD1. CDR1 MNHNS and CDR2 SASEGT come from the germline V gene. This CDR3 contains 15 residues. Losses at the gene ends were 4 bases for V and 9 bases for J; bases not matched to a gene: 11. The CDR3: CASSGSTGAGVPQHF. The CDR3 bases are TGTGCCAGCAGTGGGTCGACAGGGGCGGGGGTGCCCCAGCATTTT.

This clone was recorded only once. CDR3 DNA sequence: TGTGCCAGCACCTCAGGGGGGCCTGAGCAGTTCTTC. Translated, it gives CASTSGGPEQFF. The chain carries TRBV7-9 and TRBJ2-1, with D tentatively TRBD1 (7 bases). The germline V gene encodes CDR1 SEHNR and CDR2 FQNEAQ (reference sequence). The CDR3 loop spans 12 amino acids. The V end lost 7 bases, the J end lost 9 bases, and 13 bases lay between the germline ends. Supplemented by reference TRBV7-9 and TRBJ2-1, the full variable domain reads DTGVSQNPRHKITKRGQNVTFRCDPISEHNRLYWYRQTLGQGPEFLTYFQNEAQLEKSRLLSDRFSAERPKGSFSTLEIQRTEQGDSAMYLCASTSGGPEQFFGPGTRLTVL.

The genes are TRBV9 and TRBJ1-2; 7 positions agree with TRBD1. With V trimmed by 5 bases and J by 4 bases, 5 bases remained unmatched. Germline CDR1 reads SGDLS; CDR2 reads YYNGEE. This CDR3 has 13 amino acids. The CDR3 bases are TGTGCCAGCAGTACCGGGACAGTCTATGGCTACACCTTC. Translation: CASSTGTVYGYTF.

The chain couples TRBV19 to TRBJ1-1; 7 positions agree with TRBD1. Germline loops: CDR1 LNHDA, CDR2 SQIVND (reference sequence). This CDR3 region has 16 residues. V shed 3 bases and J 0 bases; nucleotides not matched to a gene: 7. The CDR3: CASSIRAGGLNTEAFF. Written as DNA, the CDR3 is TGTGCCAGTAGTATCCGGGCAGGGGGACTGAACACTGAAGCTTTCTTT.

In its sample, this clone was seen once. This chain connects TRBV5-1 to TRBJ2-5; D is ambiguous. Deletions cut 0 bases from V and 0 bases from J, with 9 bases between. Germline values: CDR1 SGHRS, CDR2 YFSETQ. The CDR3 loop spans 15 amino acids. In DNA form, the CDR3 reads TGCGCCAGCAGCTTGGGAACTAACTACCAAGAGACCCAGTACTTC. This sequence encodes CASSLGTNYQETQYF.

V is TRBV6-5 and J is TRBJ2-5, with 7 bases fitting TRBD2. The V gene end was trimmed by 2 bases and the J gene end by 2 bases; junction bases not matched to a gene: 5. The CDR3 has 15 amino acids. Germline lookup yields CDR1 MNHEY and CDR2 SVGAGI. The CDR3 bases are TGTGCCAGCAGTTACGTGGGGACTACGCAAGAGACCCAGTACTTC. This gives the protein CASSYVGTTQETQYF.

V usage is TRBV5-6 and J usage is TRBJ2-7; 11 nucleotides match TRBD2. Trimming at V came to 2 bases and at J to 5 bases, leaving 6 bases not matched to a gene. Germline CDR1 SGHDT, CDR2 YYEEEE. The CDR3 spans 15 residues. The chain's CDR3 is CASSLSPGLADEQYF. CDR3 DNA sequence: TGTGCCAGCAGCTTATCCCCGGGACTAGCGGACGAGCAGTACTTC.

The V gene is TRBV25-1, the J gene TRBJ1-4; the D gene is possibly TRBD1 (5 bases). Trimming removed 7 bases at V and 0 bases at J, with 12 bases between. The CDR3 sequence is 15 residues long. Germline V gives CDR1 MGHDK, CDR2 SYGVNS. CDR3 in amino acids: CASKGAGATNEKLFF. As DNA, the CDR3 is TGTGCCAGCAAAGGGGCGGGGGCAACTAATGAAAAACTGTTTTTT.

This sequence joins TRBV7-2 and TRBJ1-1; TRBD1 matches 7 bases. The CDR3 is made up of 16 amino acids. From germline, CDR1 is SGHTA and CDR2 FQGNSA. The V gene end was trimmed by 1 base and the J gene end by 2 bases; junction bases not matched to a gene: 7. The CDR3 bases are TGTGCCAGCAGCTTAGTTGAGGCAGGGGGTAACACTGAAGCTTTCTTT. Translation: CASSLVEAGGNTEAFF.

The V call is TRBV5-8, the J call TRBJ1-2; a possible D gene is TRBD1 (5 bases). The germline V gene has CDR1 SGHTS and CDR2 YDEGEE. The CDR3 totals 15 residues. Between the trimmed V and J ends, which lost 4 bases and 6 bases, there was a span of 19 bases. For the CDR3, the DNA is TGTGCCAGCAGCAACCGGGACTTTAAAATGGATGGCTACACCTTC. It encodes CASSNRDFKMDGYTF.

V usage is TRBV20-1 and J usage is TRBJ1-1; D call uncertain. The germline V gene has CDR1 DFQATT and CDR2 SNEGSKA (reference sequence). CDR3 size: 11 residues. V lost 1 base to trimming and J lost 4 bases, with 4 bases between them. The DNA for the CDR3 is TGCAGTGCTAGAGTCGTCACTGAAGCTTTCTTT. This gives the protein CSARVVTEAFF.

J is TRBJ1-1 and V is TRBV7-8; TRBD1 matches at 7 bases. With V trimmed by 6 bases and J by 1 base, 14 bases remained unmatched. The CDR3 contains 17 residues. Germline loops: CDR1 SGHVS, CDR2 FQNEAQ. The CDR3 protein is CASSPSGGAGGNTEAFF. CDR3 DNA sequence: TGTGCCAGCAGTCCCTCCGGGGGCGCAGGGGGGAACACTGAAGCTTTCTTT. The full variable domain, completed using reference TRBV7-8 and TRBJ1-1, is GAGVSQSPRYKVAKRGQDVALRCDPISGHVSLFWYQQALGQGPEFLTYFQNEAQLDKSGLPSDRFFAERPEGSVSTLKIQRTQQEDSAVYLCASSPSGGAGGNTEAFFGQGTRLTVV.

The V gene is TRBV19, the J gene TRBJ1-6; D remains unclear. This CDR3 is 14 amino acids long. Germline values: CDR1 LNHDA, CDR2 SQIVND (reference sequence). Trimming stripped 3 bases from V and 9 bases from J, with 12 bases between. The DNA for the CDR3 is TGTGCCAGTAGTATCGGGAGGTCGCGTTCACCCCTCCACTTT. It codes for CASSIGRSRSPLHF. The variable domain in full, with the rest retrieved from reference TRBV19 and TRBJ1-6, is DGGITQSPKYLFRKEGQNVTLSCEQNLNHDAMYWYRQDPGQGLRLIYYSQIVNDFQKGDIAEGYSVSREKKESFPLTVTSAQKNPTAFYLCASSIGRSRSPLHFGNGTRLTVT.

V usage is TRBV5-1 and J usage is TRBJ1-2; maybe TRBD1 (6 bases). The CDR3 is 13 amino acids. The germline V and J ends were trimmed by 0 bases and 6 bases, with 9 bases remaining between them. Looked up from germline, CDR1 is SGHRS and CDR2 is YFSETQ. This CDR3 is CASSLEGGNGYTF. CDR3 bases: TGCGCCAGCAGCTTGGAGGGGGGGAATGGCTACACCTTC.

This chain joins TRBV7-8 and TRBJ1-4; possible D gene TRBD1, 5 bases. This CDR3 region has 15 residues. V was pared by 2 bases and J by 11 bases, with 18 bases between. The germline gives CDR1 SGHVS, CDR2 FQNEAQ. CDR3 sequence reads: CASSLLGGDGDKLFF. CDR3 coding DNA: TGTGCCAGCAGCTTACTTGGGGGGGACGGGGATAAACTGTTTTTT.

The chain employs TRBV2 and TRBJ2-7, with TRBD2 matching 8 bases. Germline CDR1 and CDR2: SNHLY and FYNNEI. Trimming at V came to 8 bases and at J to 5 bases, leaving 8 bases not matched to a gene. This CDR3 comprises 13 residues. The CDR3 is CASLSGVRNEQYF. The CDR3 DNA follows: TGTGCCAGCCTTAGCGGGGTTCGGAACGAGCAGTACTTC.

The chain carries TRBV2 and TRBJ1-5; unclear D gene. V dropped 3 bases and J dropped 4 bases, with 7 bases sitting between them. The CDR3 runs to 13 residues. CDR1 and CDR2 (germline): SNHLY, FYNNEI. DNA of the CDR3: TGTGCCAGCAGTGACTCGGAGAATCAGCCCCAGCATTTT. Its translation is CASSDSENQPQHF.

V usage is TRBV4-2 and J usage is TRBJ2-5; 8 nucleotides align to TRBD1. V shed 1 base, J shed 5 bases, and the junction held 15 bases outside the gene matches. Looked up from germline, CDR1 is LGHNA and CDR2 is YNFKEQ. The CDR3 runs to 18 residues. This CDR3 reads CASSQGVSWTGSTETQYF. The DNA for the CDR3 is TGTGCCAGCAGCCAAGGCGTTAGTTGGACAGGGTCTACGGAGACCCAGTACTTC.